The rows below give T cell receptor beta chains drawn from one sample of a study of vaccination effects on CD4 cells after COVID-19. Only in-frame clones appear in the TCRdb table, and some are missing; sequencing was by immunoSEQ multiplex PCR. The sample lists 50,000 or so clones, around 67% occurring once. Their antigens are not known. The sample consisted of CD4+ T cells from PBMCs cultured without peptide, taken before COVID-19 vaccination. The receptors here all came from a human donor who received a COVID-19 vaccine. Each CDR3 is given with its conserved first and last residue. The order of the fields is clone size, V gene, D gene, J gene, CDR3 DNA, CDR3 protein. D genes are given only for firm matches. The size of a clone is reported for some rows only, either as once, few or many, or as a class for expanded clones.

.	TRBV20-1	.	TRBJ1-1	TGCAGTGCCCTCGACTACACTGAAGCTTTCTTT	CSALDYTEAFF
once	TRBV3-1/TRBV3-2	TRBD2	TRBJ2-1	TGTGCCAGTCGGACTAGCGGGGGTTTCGATGAGCAGTTCTTC	CASRTSGGFDEQFF
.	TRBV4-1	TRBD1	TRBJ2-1	TGCGCCAGCAGCCTACAGGGGCTGTCCTACAATGAGCAGTTCTTC	CASSLQGLSYNEQFF
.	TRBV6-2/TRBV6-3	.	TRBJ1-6	TGTGCCAGCAGTAATACAGGGAATTCACCCCTCCACTTT	CASSNTGNSPLHF
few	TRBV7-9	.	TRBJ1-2	TGTGCCAGCAGCTTAGACCGAATAGGCACTAACTATGGCTACACCTTC	CASSLDRIGTNYGYTF
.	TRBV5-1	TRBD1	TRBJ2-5	TGCGCCAGCAGCATAGGACAGGGACAAGAGACCCAGTACTTC	CASSIGQGQETQYF
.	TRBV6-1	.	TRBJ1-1	TGTGCCAGCAGTGACCACAGGGTTTGGTACACTGAAGCTTTCTTT	CASSDHRVWYTEAFF
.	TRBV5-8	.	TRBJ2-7	TGTGCCAGCAGCCTGGAGGGTGGGCTGGGACAGTACTTC	CASSLEGGLGQYF
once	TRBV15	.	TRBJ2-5	TGTGCCACCAGCCCACCCCGGACGGAGAAAGAGACCCAGTACTTC	CATSPPRTEKETQYF
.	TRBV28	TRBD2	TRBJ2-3	TGTGCCAGCAGTTTAGGAGGGAGGGCCGGAACAGATACGCAGTATTTT	CASSLGGRAGTDTQYF
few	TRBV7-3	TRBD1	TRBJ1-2	TGTGCCAGCAGCTTAGGACAGGGAGGTGGCTACACCTTC	CASSLGQGGGYTF
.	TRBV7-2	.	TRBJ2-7	TGTGCCAGCAGCCCAAGCTCCTACGAGCAGTACTTC	CASSPSSYEQYF
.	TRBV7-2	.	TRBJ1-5	TGTGCCAGCAGCTCCGGGGGCGGCAATCAGCCCCAGCATTTT	CASSSGGGNQPQHF
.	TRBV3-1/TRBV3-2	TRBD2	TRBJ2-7	TGTGCCAGCAGCCAAAGCGGGGGCTCCTACGAGCAGTACTTC	CASSQSGGSYEQYF
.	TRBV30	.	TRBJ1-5	TGTGCCTGGAGCGGGGGATACAATCAGCCCCAGCATTTT	CAWSGGYNQPQHF
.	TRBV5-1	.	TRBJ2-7	TGCGCCAGCAGCTTATGGGGGGCGCGATACGAGCAGTACTTC	CASSLWGARYEQYF
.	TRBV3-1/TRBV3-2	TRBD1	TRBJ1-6	TGTGCCAGCAGCCACCGGGACAGTAATTCACCCCTCCACTTT	CASSHRDSNSPLHF
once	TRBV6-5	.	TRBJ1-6	TGTGCCAGCAGTTACTCCCCAGCGGATTCACCCCTCCACTTT	CASSYSPADSPLHF
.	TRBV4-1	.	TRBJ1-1	TGCGCCAGCAGCCACCTGGCCAGCCCGAGCACTGAAGCTTTCTTT	CASSHLASPSTEAFF
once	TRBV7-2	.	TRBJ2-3	TGTGCCAGCAGCTTAGCCCCCACGACTAGAGATACGCAGTATTTT	CASSLAPTTRDTQYF
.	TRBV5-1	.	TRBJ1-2	TGCGCCAGCAGCCCAAGGCCACAGGGAAGGGTGCACTATGGCTACACCTTC	CASSPRPQGRVHYGYTF
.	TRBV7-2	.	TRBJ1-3	TGTGCCAGCAGGCCACCGGCGGACTCTGGAAACACCATATATTTT	CASRPPADSGNTIYF
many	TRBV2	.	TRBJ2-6	TGTGCCAGCAGTGAAACCCGGACAGCAAGCTCTGGGGCCAACGTCCTGACTTTC	CASSETRTASSGANVLTF
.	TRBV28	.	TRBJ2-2	TGTGCCACCAGGATTTTGAACACCGGGGAGCTGTTTTTT	CATRILNTGELFF
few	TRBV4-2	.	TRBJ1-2	TGTGCCAGCAGCCAAGCCGGGACGGACTATGGCTACACCTTC	CASSQAGTDYGYTF
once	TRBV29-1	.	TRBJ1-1	TGCAGCGTGCGGGTCTCGAACACTGAAGCTTTCTTT	CSVRVSNTEAFF
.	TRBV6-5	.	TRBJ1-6	TGTGCCAGCAGGAGCTCCTATAATTCACCCCTCCACTTT	CASRSSYNSPLHF
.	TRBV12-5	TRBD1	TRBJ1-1	TGTGCTAGTGGCGACAGGGTGAACACTGAAGCTTTCTTT	CASGDRVNTEAFF
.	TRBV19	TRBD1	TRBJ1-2	TGTGCCACAAAACAGGGGGACTATGGCTACACCTTC	CATKQGDYGYTF
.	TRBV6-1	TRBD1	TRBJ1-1	TGTGCCAGCAGTGAAAGTCCAAACCGGGGCAGGGGGTCTGAAGCTTTCTTT	CASSESPNRGRGSEAFF
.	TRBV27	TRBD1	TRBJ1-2	TGTGCCAGCAGCCCAGGGGGCTATGGCTACACCTTC	CASSPGGYGYTF
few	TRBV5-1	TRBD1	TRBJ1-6	TGCGCCAGCAGCGAACAGGGGTTTAATTCACCCCTCCACTTT	CASSEQGFNSPLHF
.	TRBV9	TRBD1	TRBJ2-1	TGTGCCAGCAGCGTAGTACCCGGACAGGGGAGCGAGCAGTTCTTC	CASSVVPGQGSEQFF
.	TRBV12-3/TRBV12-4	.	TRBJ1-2	TGTGCCAGCAGTTTTGGGCGGGGCTACACCTTC	CASSFGRGYTF
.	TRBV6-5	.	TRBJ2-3	TGTGCCAGCACCCCCATCACAGATACGCAGTATTTT	CASTPITDTQYF
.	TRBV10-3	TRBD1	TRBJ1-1	TGTGCCATCAGGAGAGACAGGGGGAACACTGAAGCTTTCTTT	CAIRRDRGNTEAFF
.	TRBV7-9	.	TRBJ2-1	TGTGCCAGCAGCCCCCCCACCCGGGGCCCGCCTCAATCCTACAATGAGCAGTTCTTC	CASSPPTRGPPQSYNEQFF
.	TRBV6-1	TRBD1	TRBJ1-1	TGTGCCAGCAGTGTCCGCCTCCGGGACAGGGGGCTCGGGTACACTGAAGCTTTCTTT	CASSVRLRDRGLGYTEAFF
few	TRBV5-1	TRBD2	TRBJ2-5	TGCGCCAGCAGACTAGCGGGGCTTGGAGAGACCCAGTACTTC	CASRLAGLGETQYF
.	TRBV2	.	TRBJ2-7	TGTGCCAGCAGCGCGGGACAGCGCTACGAGCAGTACTTC	CASSAGQRYEQYF
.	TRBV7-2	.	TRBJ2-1	TGTGCCAGCAGCTCCTTCCCAGGATTACAGTTCTTC	CASSSFPGLQFF
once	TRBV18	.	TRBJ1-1	TGTGCCAGCTCACCGCGCCTGGGGACTGAAGCTTTCTTT	CASSPRLGTEAFF
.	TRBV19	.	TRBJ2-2	TGTGCCAGTAGCCAGAGGACAGTCACCGGGGAGCTGTTTTTT	CASSQRTVTGELFF
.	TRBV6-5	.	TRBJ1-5	TGTGCCAGCACTTGGGGAAACGGCAATCAGCCCCAGCATTTT	CASTWGNGNQPQHF
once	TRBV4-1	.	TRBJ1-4	TGCGCCAGCAGCCAAGATCGGAGGGGACCAGTTAATGAAAAACTGTTTTTT	CASSQDRRGPVNEKLFF
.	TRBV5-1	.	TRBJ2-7	TGCGCCAGCACCCACGGGCCTCGTTACGAGCAGTACTTC	CASTHGPRYEQYF
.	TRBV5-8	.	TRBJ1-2	TGTGCCGCCCGACGGGGGGCAAAGGCGGGCTACACCTTC	CAARRGAKAGYTF
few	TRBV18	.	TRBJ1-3	TGTGCCAGCTCACCACGGACAATCTCTGGAAACACCATATATTTT	CASSPRTISGNTIYF